These T cell receptor beta chains were read from a single sample in a study of shared clonotypes between healthy human individuals. Repertoires were generated with immunoSEQ multiplex PCR, while TCRdb's copy carries only in-frame clones and drops some. The table shows 550,000 to 750,000 clones, with nearly 97% occurring only once. Sequencing was done on a sample of naive CD8+ T cells sorted from blood. The receptors originated from a woman in her twenties or thirties in good health. The CDR3 runs from the conserved cysteine through the conserved F or W. A D gene is named only where the DNA matches it firmly. Size is omitted from some rows. Given values are once, few, many or a class for expanded clones.

clone size | J gene | D gene | CDR3 length | V gene | CDR3 protein | CDR3 DNA
. | TRBJ2-1 | TRBD2 | 15 | TRBV5-6 | CASSHTSGAYNEQFF | TGTGCCAGCAGTCATACTAGCGGAGCCTACAATGAGCAGTTCTTC
once | TRBJ2-7 | . | 12 | TRBV2 | CASSDHNYEQYF | TGTGCCAGCAGTGATCACAACTACGAGCAGTACTTC
. | TRBJ2-7 | TRBD2 | 14 | TRBV27 | CASRLAGGTYEQYF | TGTGCCAGCAGACTAGCGGGAGGCACCTACGAGCAGTACTTC
. | TRBJ2-7 | . | 11 | TRBV27 | CASSNGAEQYF | TGTGCCAGCAGTAATGGGGCCGAGCAGTACTTC
. | TRBJ2-2 | . | 12 | TRBV14 | CASSQADGELFF | TGTGCCAGCAGCCAAGCGGACGGGGAGCTGTTTTTT
few | TRBJ2-1 | . | 14 | TRBV7-9 | CASSLGGGKGEQFF | TGTGCCAGCAGCTTAGGTGGCGGGAAAGGTGAGCAGTTCTTC
once | TRBJ1-1 | . | 14 | TRBV28 | CASRLLQGNTEAFF | TGTGCCAGCAGATTATTACAGGGGAACACTGAAGCTTTCTTT
. | TRBJ2-3 | TRBD2 | 18 | TRBV27 | CASSTSDTLPSSTDTQYF | TGTGCCAGCAGTACTAGCGATACTTTGCCATCTAGCACAGATACGCAGTATTTT
. | TRBJ2-2 | TRBD2 | 17 | TRBV10-2 | CASTLTGSGSGTGELFF | TGCGCCAGCACTTTGACGGGTAGCGGGAGTGGTACCGGGGAGCTGTTTTTT
. | TRBJ1-1 | . | 14 | TRBV7-8 | CASSLGRGGTEAFF | TGTGCCAGCAGCTTGGGTAGGGGGGGCACTGAAGCTTTCTTT
. | TRBJ1-2 | TRBD1 | 18 | TRBV4-2 | CASSTAGTDTFANYGYTF | TGTGCCAGCAGCACAGCCGGGACAGACACTTTTGCTAACTATGGCTACACCTTC
. | TRBJ2-1 | . | 13 | TRBV7-2 | CASSSPGNNEQFF | TGTGCCAGCAGCTCCCCGGGGAACAATGAGCAGTTCTTC
once | TRBJ2-3 | . | 15 | TRBV29-1 | CSVDGDVASTDTQYF | TGCAGCGTTGATGGGGACGTCGCTAGCACAGATACGCAGTATTTT
once | TRBJ2-3 | TRBD2 | 17 | TRBV2 | CASSEELAGVRADTQYF | TGTGCCAGCAGTGAAGAACTAGCGGGAGTTAGGGCAGATACGCAGTATTTT
. | TRBJ2-2 | . | 13 | TRBV9 | CASSVWSLGELFF | TGTGCCAGCAGCGTATGGTCCCTCGGGGAGCTGTTTTTT
. | TRBJ2-7 | TRBD1 | 14 | TRBV5-5 | CASSFGTGTYEQYF | TGTGCCAGCAGCTTTGGGACAGGGACCTACGAGCAGTACTTC
. | TRBJ2-7 | . | 13 | TRBV5-4 | CASSWGRGSEQYF | TGTGCCAGCAGCTGGGGCAGGGGCAGCGAGCAGTACTTC
. | TRBJ2-5 | . | 11 | TRBV9 | CASSGLGDQYF | TGTGCCAGCAGCGGGCTGGGTGACCAGTACTTC
. | TRBJ2-1 | . | 15 | TRBV11-3 | CASSRTAGSYNEQFF | TGTGCCAGCAGTCGGACAGCAGGCTCCTACAATGAGCAGTTCTTC
. | TRBJ2-7 | . | 12 | TRBV10-3 | CAISAMGDEQYF | TGTGCCATCAGTGCCATGGGTGACGAGCAGTACTTC
. | TRBJ1-2 | . | 14 | TRBV6-1 | CASSEGAGLDGYTF | TGTGCCAGCAGTGAAGGGGCAGGGTTGGATGGCTACACCTTC
. | TRBJ2-7 | . | 14 | TRBV9 | CASSARDATYEQYF | TGTGCCAGCAGCGCCCGGGACGCCACCTACGAGCAGTACTTC
. | TRBJ2-7 | TRBD1 | 15 | TRBV4-1 | CASSQGQGYSYEQYF | TGCGCCAGCAGCCAAGGACAGGGGTACTCCTACGAGCAGTACTTC
. | TRBJ2-1 | . | 15 | TRBV6-5 | CASSYELGGVSEQFF | TGTGCCAGCAGTTACGAACTAGGAGGGGTGAGTGAGCAGTTCTTC
once | TRBJ2-7 | TRBD2 | 15 | TRBV5-4 | CASSEGLAESYEQYF | TGTGCCAGCAGCGAAGGACTAGCGGAGTCCTACGAGCAGTACTTC
. | TRBJ2-3 | . | 13 | TRBV9 | CASSDGSTDTQYF | TGTGCCAGCAGCGACGGGAGCACAGATACGCAGTATTTT
. | TRBJ2-4 | . | 17 | TRBV2 | CASSEGKGPLAKNIQYF | TGTGCCAGCAGTGAGGGAAAGGGACCCCTAGCCAAAAACATTCAGTACTTC
. | TRBJ2-7 | . | 14 | TRBV5-6 | CASSLGTATYEQYF | TGTGCCAGCAGCTTGGGGACAGCTACCTACGAGCAGTACTTC
once | TRBJ2-2 | . | 16 | TRBV5-1 | CASSLLHTGSTGELFF | TGCGCCAGCAGCTTGTTGCACACCGGTAGCACCGGGGAGCTGTTTTTT
. | TRBJ2-1 | . | 13 | TRBV2 | CAKTTAPYNEQFF | TGTGCCAAGACGACTGCCCCCTACAATGAGCAGTTCTTC
. | TRBJ1-1 | . | 13 | TRBV6-1 | CASSESMNTEAFF | TGTGCCAGCAGTGAGTCCATGAACACTGAAGCTTTCTTT
. | TRBJ2-7 | . | 13 | TRBV6-1 | CAGNHPSGGEQYF | TGTGCCGGAAATCACCCGTCAGGGGGGGAGCAGTACTTC
. | TRBJ1-5 | . | 15 | TRBV19 | CASAEGGRSNQPQHF | TGTGCCAGTGCGGAGGGTGGGAGAAGCAATCAGCCCCAGCATTTT
. | TRBJ2-1 | TRBD2 | 15 | TRBV5-6 | CASSLLAGGVNEQFF | TGTGCCAGCAGCTTGTTAGCGGGAGGAGTAAATGAGCAGTTCTTC
. | TRBJ1-5 | . | 16 | TRBV5-5 | CASSLDYLDSNQPQHF | TGTGCCAGCAGCTTGGATTATCTGGACAGCAATCAGCCCCAGCATTTT